Shown below are 20 T cell receptor beta chains from a single sample sequenced in a study of blood T cell repertoires in COVID-19. Clones were sequenced by immunoSEQ multiplex PCR, and TCRdb holds only the in-frame ones, with some missing. The sample consists of 150,000 to 200,000 clones, approximately 90% of them appearing once. Source material: PBMCs or T cells enriched from blood (not recorded which). The receptor set was obtained from a woman under 30 who had recovered from COVID-19.

The gene calls are TRBV7-6 and TRBJ1-6; D not resolved. The CDR3 extends over 13 amino acids. The V end was cut by 3 bases, the J end by 10 bases, with 10 bases between. Germline V gene lookup returns CDR1 SGHVS and CDR2 FNYEAQ. The CDR3 bases are TGTGCCAGCAGCTTGGGAGGCTCGTCACCCCTCCACTTT. This codes for CASSLGGSSPLHF.

The chain couples TRBV28 to TRBJ1-2; tentatively, D is TRBD1 (5 bases). This CDR3 region has 12 residues. V lost 8 bases and J 7 bases, leaving 14 bases between the germline ends. Germline V lookup: CDR1 MDHEN, CDR2 SYDVKM. The CDR3 DNA follows: TGTGCCAGCGATCCGGGGACTAGTGGCTACACCTTC. Translating gives CASDPGTSGYTF.

This clone has just a few counts. V usage is TRBV19 and J usage is TRBJ1-1; TRBD1 matches 9 bases. The V segment lost 3 bases and the J segment 7 bases; nucleotides outside the gene matches: 6. The CDR3 extends over 14 amino acids. From germline, CDR1 is LNHDA and CDR2 SQIVND (reference sequence). CDR3 coding DNA: TGTGCCAGTAGTATGTGGGGACAGGGCGGTGAAGCTTTCTTT. Translating gives CASSMWGQGGEAFF.

In this sample, this clone turned up once. V and J are TRBV27 and TRBJ2-1, with no clear D. V lost 0 bases and J lost 0, with 12 bases in between. CDR3 length: 17 amino acids. CDR1 is MNHEY and CDR2 is SMNVEV in the germline V gene (reference sequence). The CDR3 region has the DNA TGTGCCAGCAGTTTATCGAGGCGGTGGTCCTCCTACAATGAGCAGTTCTTC. It translates to CASSLSRRWSSYNEQFF.

This chain's CDR3 is CASRATGPDGYTF. The DNA of the CDR3 is TGTGCCAGCAGAGCGACAGGGCCGGATGGCTACACCTTC. The chain couples TRBV2 to TRBJ1-2; 7 bases fit TRBD1. Germline V gene data show CDR1 as SNHLY and CDR2 as FYNNEI. Germline trimming cut 6 bases from V and 6 bases from J; bases unmatched to any gene: 7. CDR3 length: 13 residues.

This clone was seen more than once but under ten times. The chain has TRBV27 and TRBJ2-7; TRBD2 aligns across 10 bases. Unmatched junction bases numbered 6, after V lost 6 bases and J lost 1 base. The CDR3 covers 15 residues. Germline CDR1 and CDR2: MNHEY and SMNVEV (reference sequence). The CDR3 here is CASRASGSASYEQYF. As DNA, the CDR3 is TGTGCCAGCAGAGCTAGCGGGAGTGCGTCCTACGAGCAGTACTTC.

The V and J genes are TRBV9 and TRBJ2-3; 8 nucleotides agree with TRBD2. The germline V gene has CDR1 SGDLS and CDR2 YYNGEE. Unmatched junction bases numbered 2, after V lost 4 bases and J lost 4 bases. The CDR3 has 13 residues. CDR3 sequence (DNA): TGTGCCAGCAGCCCGGGGGGGGCAGATACGCAGTATTTT. Residues: CASSPGGADTQYF. Full variable domain (missing parts from reference TRBV9 and TRBJ2-3): DSGVTQTPKHLITATGQRVTLRCSPRSGDLSVYWYQQSLDQGLQFLIQYYNGEERAKGNILERFSAQQFPDLHSELNLSSLELGDSALYFCASSPGGADTQYFGPGTRLTVL.

The chain recombines TRBV5-1 with TRBJ2-5; 10 positions agree with TRBD2. The CDR3 length is 15 residues. The ends lost 4 bases at V and 2 bases at J; junction bases unmatched: 5. The germline V gene encodes CDR1 SGHRS and CDR2 YFSETQ. The CDR3 spells CASSPASGRQETQYF. CDR3 DNA sequence: TGCGCCAGCAGCCCCGCTAGCGGGAGACAAGAGACCCAGTACTTC. The full variable domain, rest sourced from reference TRBV5-1 and TRBJ2-5, is KAGVTQTPRYLIKTRGQQVTLSCSPISGHRSVSWYQQTPGQGLQFLFEYFSETQRNKGNFPGRFSGRQFSNSRSEMNVSTLELGDSALYLCASSPASGRQETQYFGPGTRLLVL.

This clone occurred once. V and J are TRBV2 and TRBJ2-7, with D uncertain. V shed 8 bases and J shed 4 bases, with 6 bases lying between them. Germline V gene data show CDR1 as SNHLY and CDR2 as FYNNEI. This CDR3 comprises 10 residues. CDR3: CASGDYEQYF. The CDR3 region has the DNA TGTGCCAGCGGAGATTACGAGCAGTACTTC.

This clone was detected a few times. This chain links TRBV7-6 with TRBJ1-3, with D unclear. Germline V gives CDR1 SGHVS, CDR2 FNYEAQ. Trimming stripped 0 bases from V and 4 bases from J, with 4 bases between. This CDR3 has 13 amino acids. The CDR3 loop reads CASSLASGNTIYF. Here the CDR3 DNA reads TGTGCCAGCAGCTTAGCGTCGGGAAACACCATATATTTT.

This CDR3 reads CASSPLGHLFYNSPLHF. CDR3 in DNA: TGTGCCAGCAGTCCTCTAGGACATCTCTTCTATAATTCACCCCTCCACTTT. The rearrangement uses TRBV28 and TRBJ1-6; maybe TRBD1 (5 bases). V gave up 5 bases and J gave up 3 bases, with 17 bases separating them. Germline V CDR1 and CDR2: MDHEN, SYDVKM. The CDR3 totals 17 residues.

The genes are TRBV30 and TRBJ1-4; a possible D gene is TRBD1 (5 bases). Trimming shortened V by 0 bases and J by 8 bases, and 13 bases separated the two germline ends. CDR1 and CDR2 (germline): GTSNPN, SVGIG (reference sequence). The CDR3 is made up of 14 amino acids. The CDR3 region has the DNA TGTGCCTGGAGTGTGGCAGGGTTTGAGGAAAAACTGTTTTTT. This translates into CAWSVAGFEEKLFF.

J is TRBJ2-3 and V is TRBV7-9; unclear D gene. Germline V gene data show CDR1 as SEHNR and CDR2 as FQNEAQ (reference sequence). This CDR3 contains 11 residues. Trimming took off 6 bases at V and 3 bases at J, with 4 bases between the two ends. As DNA, the CDR3 is TGTGCCAGCAGTCTAACAGATACGCAGTATTTT. It yields the protein CASSLTDTQYF.

The chain couples TRBV28 to TRBJ2-7, with D possibly TRBD2 on 5 matching bases. Germline loops: CDR1 MDHEN, CDR2 SYDVKM. There are 16 residues in the CDR3. Between the trimmed V and J ends, which lost 8 bases and 3 bases, there was a span of 23 bases. In DNA, the CDR3 is TGTGCCAGCTTTGGGAAGCGGCGAGAGAAAAACTACGAGCAGTACTTC. Its translation: CASFGKRREKNYEQYF.

Only one count was recorded for this clone. The V and J genes are TRBV3-1 (or the pseudogene TRBV3-2) and TRBJ2-7; a weak D match, TRBD1 (7 bases). The CDR3 spans 14 residues. Between the trimmed V and J ends, which lost 3 bases and 3 bases, there was a span of 12 bases. Germline CDR1 reads LGHDT; CDR2 reads YNNKEL (reference sequence). CDR3 DNA sequence: TGTGCCAGCAGCCACAGGGGGGACAACTACGAGCAGTACTTC. It encodes CASSHRGDNYEQYF.

The chain carries TRBV5-6 and TRBJ2-1; 7 bases align to TRBD2. Germline CDR1 and CDR2: SGHDT and YYEEEE. The CDR3 runs 16 residues. After removal of 0 bases from V and 4 bases from J, the junction contained 7 bases not matched to a gene. The CDR3 bases are TGTGCCAGCAGCTTGGATCCCAGCGGGGTATACAATGAGCAGTTCTTC. It is translated as CASSLDPSGVYNEQFF.

J is TRBJ2-7 and V is TRBV18; 10 nucleotides agree with TRBD2. Germline V gene lookup returns CDR1 KGHSH and CDR2 LQKENI. V dropped 6 bases and J dropped 3; count of bases not matched to a gene: 5. The CDR3 totals 14 residues. CDR3 residues: CASSLAGEGYEQYF. The CDR3, as DNA: TGTGCCAGCTCCCTAGCGGGAGAAGGCTACGAGCAGTACTTC.

V gene TRBV7-2 combines with J gene TRBJ2-1, with a weak D call TRBD2 (6 bases). Trimming cost V 2 bases and J 7 bases, with 9 bases left between them. CDR3 length: 13 residues. Germline assignment: CDR1 SGHTA and CDR2 FQGNSA. The chain's CDR3 is CASSLWAGNEQFF. For the CDR3, the DNA is TGTGCCAGCAGCTTATGGGCGGGAAATGAGCAGTTCTTC.

The count of this clone is one. This chain links TRBV30 with TRBJ2-7; D perhaps matches TRBD2 (5 bases). The CDR3 totals 16 residues. V was shortened by 3 bases and J by 1 base, with 19 bases between the two germline ends. Per germline, CDR1 GTSNPN and CDR2 SVGIG (reference sequence). As DNA, the CDR3 is TGTGCCTGGAGACGCGATATGGCGGGCCTATCCTACGAGCAGTACTTC. It translates to CAWRRDMAGLSYEQYF.

The chain employs TRBV5-5 and TRBJ1-4; 10 bases match TRBD1. CDR1 is SGHKS, CDR2 YYEKEE, per germline (reference sequence). This CDR3 contains 15 residues. V was clipped by 7 bases and J by 13 bases; unmatched bases: 16. The CDR3 DNA sequence: TGTGCCAGCGGGAGAGGGGACAGGGGCCCCAGGCGACTGTTTTTT. Protein sequence: CASGRGDRGPRRLFF.